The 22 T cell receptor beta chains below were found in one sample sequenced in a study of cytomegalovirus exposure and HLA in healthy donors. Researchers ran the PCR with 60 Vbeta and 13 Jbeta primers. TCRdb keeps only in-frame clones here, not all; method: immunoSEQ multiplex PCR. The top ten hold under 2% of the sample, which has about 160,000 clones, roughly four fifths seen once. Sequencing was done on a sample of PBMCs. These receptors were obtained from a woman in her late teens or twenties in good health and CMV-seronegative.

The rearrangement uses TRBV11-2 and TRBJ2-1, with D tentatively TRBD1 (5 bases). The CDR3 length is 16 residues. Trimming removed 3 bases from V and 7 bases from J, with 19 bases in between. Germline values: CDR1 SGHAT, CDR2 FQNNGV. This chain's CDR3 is CASSFYKMAGRNEQFF. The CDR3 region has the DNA TGTGCCAGCAGCTTTTATAAGATGGCAGGGCGTAATGAGCAGTTCTTC.

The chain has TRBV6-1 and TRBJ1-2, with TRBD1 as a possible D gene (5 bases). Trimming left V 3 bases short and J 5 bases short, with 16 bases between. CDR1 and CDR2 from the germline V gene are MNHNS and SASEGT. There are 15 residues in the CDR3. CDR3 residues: CASSEPGQLRYGYTF. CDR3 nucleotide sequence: TGTGCCAGCAGTGAGCCAGGGCAGTTGAGGTATGGCTACACCTTC.

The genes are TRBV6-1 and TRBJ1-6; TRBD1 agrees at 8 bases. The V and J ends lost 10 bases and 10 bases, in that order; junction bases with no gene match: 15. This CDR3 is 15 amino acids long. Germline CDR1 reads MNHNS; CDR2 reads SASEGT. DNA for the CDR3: TGTGCCACTACAGGGGGGGGAACAGTAGGCTCACCCCTCCACTTT. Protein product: CATTGGGTVGSPLHF.

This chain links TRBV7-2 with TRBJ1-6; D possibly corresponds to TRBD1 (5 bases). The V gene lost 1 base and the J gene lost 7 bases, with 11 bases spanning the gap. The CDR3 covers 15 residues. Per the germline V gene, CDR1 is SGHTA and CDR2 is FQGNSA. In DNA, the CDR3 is TGTGCCAGCAGCTTAGGGCAGGGAACCAATTCACCCCTCCACTTT. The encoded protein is CASSLGQGTNSPLHF.

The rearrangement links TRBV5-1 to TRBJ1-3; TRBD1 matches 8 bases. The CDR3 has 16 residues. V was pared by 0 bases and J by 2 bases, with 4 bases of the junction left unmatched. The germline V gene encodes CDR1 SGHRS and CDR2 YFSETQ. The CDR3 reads CASSLGRTGPGNTIYF. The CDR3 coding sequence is TGCGCCAGCAGCTTGGGGAGGACAGGGCCTGGAAACACCATATATTTT.

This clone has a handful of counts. The CDR3 spells CAISATNEKLFF. As DNA, the CDR3 is TGTGCCATCTCCGCAACTAATGAAAAACTGTTTTTT. This chain joins TRBV10-3 and TRBJ1-4; D ambiguous. The CDR3 spans 12 residues. In germline, CDR1 is ENHRY, CDR2 SYGVKD. The V end lost 8 bases, the J end lost 0 bases, and 4 bases lay between the germline ends.

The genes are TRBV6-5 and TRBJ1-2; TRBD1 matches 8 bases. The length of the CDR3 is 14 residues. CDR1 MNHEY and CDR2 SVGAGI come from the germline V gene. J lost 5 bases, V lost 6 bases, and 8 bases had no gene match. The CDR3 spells CASRGQGRKYGYTF. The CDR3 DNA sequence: TGTGCCAGCAGAGGACAGGGAAGAAAGTATGGCTACACCTTC.

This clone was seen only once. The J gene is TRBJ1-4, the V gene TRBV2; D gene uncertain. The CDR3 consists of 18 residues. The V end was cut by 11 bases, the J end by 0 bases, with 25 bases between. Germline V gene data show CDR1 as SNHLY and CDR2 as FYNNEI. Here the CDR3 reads CAWRPVASSAATNEKLFF. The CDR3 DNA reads TGTGCCTGGAGGCCGGTTGCCTCCAGCGCTGCAACTAATGAAAAACTGTTTTTT.

CDR3 in amino acids: CASSYSRGTGQETQYF. CDR3 DNA sequence: TGTGCCAGCAGTTACTCGAGGGGGACAGGGCAGGAGACCCAGTACTTC. The chain uses TRBV6-6 and TRBJ2-5; 9 bases map to TRBD1. Germline values: CDR1 MNHNY, CDR2 SVGAGI (reference sequence). The junction had 7 bases not matched to a gene; V was cut back by 0 bases and J by 5 bases. The CDR3 has 16 amino acids.

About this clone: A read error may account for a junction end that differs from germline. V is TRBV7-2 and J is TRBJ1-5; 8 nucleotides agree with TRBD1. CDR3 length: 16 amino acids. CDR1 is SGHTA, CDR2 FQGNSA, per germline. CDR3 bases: TGTGCCAACAGCTCCCCAGGGGGCGCGGAGGATCAGCCCCAGCATTTT. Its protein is CANSSPGGAEDQPQHF.

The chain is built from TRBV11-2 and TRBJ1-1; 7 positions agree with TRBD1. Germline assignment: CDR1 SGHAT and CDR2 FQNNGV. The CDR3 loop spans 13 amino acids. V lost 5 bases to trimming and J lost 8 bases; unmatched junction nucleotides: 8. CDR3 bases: TGTGCCAGCAGCCGAAGACAGGGAACGGAAGCTTTCTTT. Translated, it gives CASSRRQGTEAFF.

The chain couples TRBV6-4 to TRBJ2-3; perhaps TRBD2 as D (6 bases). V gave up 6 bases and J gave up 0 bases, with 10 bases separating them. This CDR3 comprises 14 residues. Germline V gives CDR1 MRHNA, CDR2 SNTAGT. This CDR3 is CASSGGVSTDTQYF. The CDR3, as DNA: TGTGCCAGCAGCGGGGGAGTAAGCACAGATACGCAGTATTTT.

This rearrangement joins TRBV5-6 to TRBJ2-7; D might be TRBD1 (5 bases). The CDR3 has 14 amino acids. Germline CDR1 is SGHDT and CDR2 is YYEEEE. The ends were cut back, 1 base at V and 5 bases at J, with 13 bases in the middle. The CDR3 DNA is TGTGCCAGCAGCTTGAGTCCCAAGGGGAACGAGCAGTACTTC. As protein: CASSLSPKGNEQYF.

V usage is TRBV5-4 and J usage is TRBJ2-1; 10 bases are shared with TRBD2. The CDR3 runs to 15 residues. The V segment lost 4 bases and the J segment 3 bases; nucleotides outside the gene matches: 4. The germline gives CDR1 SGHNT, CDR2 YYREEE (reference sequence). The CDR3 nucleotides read TGTGCCAGCAGCCCCCGGACTAGCGGCTACAATGAGCAGTTCTTC. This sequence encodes CASSPRTSGYNEQFF.

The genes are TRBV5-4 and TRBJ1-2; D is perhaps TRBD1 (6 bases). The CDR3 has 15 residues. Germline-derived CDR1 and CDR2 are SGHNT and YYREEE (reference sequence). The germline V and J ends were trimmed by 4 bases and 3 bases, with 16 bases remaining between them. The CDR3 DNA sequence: TGTGCCAGCAGCGCCGCGGGGGGCGGGTACTATGGCTACACCTTC. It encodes CASSAAGGGYYGYTF.

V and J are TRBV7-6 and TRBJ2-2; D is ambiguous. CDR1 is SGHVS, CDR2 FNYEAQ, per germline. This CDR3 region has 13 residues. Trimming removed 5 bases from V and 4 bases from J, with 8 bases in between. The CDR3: CASSQEVTGELFF. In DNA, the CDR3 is TGTGCCAGCAGCCAAGAGGTCACCGGGGAGCTGTTTTTT.

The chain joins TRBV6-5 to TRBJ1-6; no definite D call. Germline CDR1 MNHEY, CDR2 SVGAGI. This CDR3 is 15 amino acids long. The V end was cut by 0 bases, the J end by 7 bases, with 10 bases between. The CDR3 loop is CASSYSQRRNSPLHF. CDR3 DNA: TGTGCCAGCAGTTACTCGCAGCGGCGGAATTCACCCCTCCACTTT.

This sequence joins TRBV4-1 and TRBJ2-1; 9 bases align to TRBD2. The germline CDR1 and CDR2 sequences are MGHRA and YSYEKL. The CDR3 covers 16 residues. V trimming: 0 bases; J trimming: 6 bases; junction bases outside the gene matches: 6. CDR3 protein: CASSQDRAGGRNEQFF. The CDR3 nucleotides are TGCGCCAGCAGCCAAGATCGGGCGGGGGGGCGCAATGAGCAGTTCTTC.

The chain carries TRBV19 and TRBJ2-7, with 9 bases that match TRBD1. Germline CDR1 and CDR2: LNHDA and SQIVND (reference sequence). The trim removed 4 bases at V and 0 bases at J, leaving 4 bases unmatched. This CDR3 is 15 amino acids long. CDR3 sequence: CASSSGTGFSYEQYF. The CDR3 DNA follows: TGTGCCAGTAGTAGCGGGACAGGGTTCTCCTACGAGCAGTACTTC.

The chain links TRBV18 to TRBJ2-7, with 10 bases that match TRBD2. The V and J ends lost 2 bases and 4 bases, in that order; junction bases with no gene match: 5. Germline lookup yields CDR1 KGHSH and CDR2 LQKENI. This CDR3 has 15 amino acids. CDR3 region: CASSPTSGNGYEQYF. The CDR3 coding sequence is TGTGCCAGCTCACCAACTAGCGGGAACGGGTACGAGCAGTACTTC.

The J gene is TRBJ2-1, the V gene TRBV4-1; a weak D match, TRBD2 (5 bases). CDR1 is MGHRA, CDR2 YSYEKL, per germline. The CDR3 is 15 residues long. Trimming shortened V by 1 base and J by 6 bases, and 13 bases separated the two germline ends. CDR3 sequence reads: CASSQVAIRGNEQFF. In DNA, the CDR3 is TGCGCCAGCAGCCAAGTTGCCATTCGGGGCAATGAGCAGTTCTTC.

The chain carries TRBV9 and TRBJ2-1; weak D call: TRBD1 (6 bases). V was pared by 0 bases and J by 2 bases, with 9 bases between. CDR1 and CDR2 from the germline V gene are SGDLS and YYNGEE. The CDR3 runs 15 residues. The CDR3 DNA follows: TGTGCCAGCAGCGTAGGGGGGCTAGCCTACAATGAGCAGTTCTTC. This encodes CASSVGGLAYNEQFF.